Below are 16 T cell receptor beta chains sequenced from a single sample in a study of blood T cell repertoires in COVID-19. Libraries were prepared by immunoSEQ multiplex PCR; TCRdb keeps only in-frame clonotypes and omits some of them. The sample carries about 37,000 clones, more than 75% recorded once. Sequencing used peripheral blood. These receptors all come from a human donor in a cohort sampled during active COVID-19.

V and J are TRBV6-1 and TRBJ2-1; a possible D gene is TRBD2 (5 bases). V dropped 2 bases and J dropped 6 bases, with 8 bases sitting between them. This CDR3 spans 13 amino acids. Germline CDR1 reads MNHNS; CDR2 reads SASEGT. CDR3 bases: TGTGCCAGCAGTGAATCGGGGATCAATGAGCAGTTCTTC. Translating it yields CASSESGINEQFF.

The sample holds a few counts of this clone. The chain combines TRBV19 with TRBJ2-7, with a weak D call TRBD2 (6 bases). The CDR3 contains 11 residues. Deletions cut 7 bases from V and 6 bases from J, with 10 bases between. Germline V gene data show CDR1 as LNHDA and CDR2 as SQIVND (reference sequence). DNA of the CDR3: TGTGCCAGTACCGGGAGCTCCGAGCAGTACTTC. Translation gives CASTGSSEQYF.

The chain has TRBV6-5 and TRBJ2-2; weak D call: TRBD1 (6 bases). The CDR3 sequence is 15 residues long. Trimming pared 7 bases from V and 4 bases from J, leaving 16 bases between. Germline lookup yields CDR1 MNHEY and CDR2 SVGAGI. CDR3 sequence: CASNRQGPFTGELFF. DNA for the CDR3: TGTGCCAGCAATAGGCAGGGGCCGTTCACCGGGGAGCTGTTTTTT.

J is TRBJ2-3 and V is TRBV27; no clear D gene. This CDR3 has 15 residues. The germline V gene encodes CDR1 MNHEY and CDR2 SMNVEV (reference sequence). Trimming took 0 bases from V and 6 from J, leaving 13 bases between them. In DNA form, the CDR3 reads TGTGCCAGCAGTTTATCGGGCCTACCAAGGGATACGCAGTATTTT. Translation gives CASSLSGLPRDTQYF.

The chain links TRBV5-1 to TRBJ1-2; 10 bases fit TRBD1. The trim removed 5 bases at V and 6 bases at J, leaving 4 bases unmatched. The CDR3 is made up of 13 amino acids. Germline V CDR1 and CDR2: SGHRS, YFSETQ. The CDR3 is CASSRDRGDGYTF. The CDR3 bases are TGCGCCAGCAGTCGGGACAGGGGAGATGGCTACACCTTC.

The chain joins TRBV5-1 to TRBJ1-6, with 10 bases matching TRBD1. The V gene end was trimmed by 7 bases and the J gene end by 14 bases; junction bases not matched to a gene: 18. There are 16 residues in the CDR3. The germline gives CDR1 SGHRS, CDR2 YFSETQ. The chain's CDR3 is CASSSLSTGGVGALHF. Here the CDR3 DNA reads TGCGCCAGCTCCAGCTTGTCGACAGGGGGCGTGGGGGCCCTCCACTTT.

V and J are TRBV3-1 (or the pseudogene TRBV3-2) and TRBJ2-7; 8 bases agree with TRBD1. The CDR3 loop spans 13 amino acids. J was trimmed by 2 bases and V by 7 bases; bases with no gene match: 4. CDR1 and CDR2 from the germline V gene are LGHDT and YNNKEL (reference sequence). This CDR3 is CASIGTGAYEQYF. The CDR3 DNA follows: TGTGCCAGCATCGGGACAGGAGCCTACGAGCAGTACTTC.

The chain joins TRBV5-1 to TRBJ2-2, with 9 positions matching TRBD1. The CDR3 covers 17 residues. The V gene's germline CDR1 is SGHRS and CDR2 YFSETQ. V lost 1 base and J lost 1; bases outside the gene matches: 5. As DNA, the CDR3 is TGCGCCAGCAGCTTGACCCCGGGACAGGGGAACACCGGGGAGCTGTTTTTT. It is translated as CASSLTPGQGNTGELFF.

This rearrangement joins TRBV24-1 to TRBJ2-2; 7 bases map to TRBD1. J was trimmed by 6 bases and V by 4 bases; bases with no gene match: 7. Germline lookup yields CDR1 KGHDR and CDR2 SFDVKD. The CDR3 covers 15 residues. The CDR3 bases are TGTGCCACCAGTGACTATACCACAGGGGCCGGGGAGCTGTTTTTT. It codes for CATSDYTTGAGELFF.

The rearrangement links TRBV27 to TRBJ1-4; D gene ambiguous. V was trimmed by 2 bases and J by 0 bases, leaving 10 bases between them. Per the germline V gene, CDR1 is MNHEY and CDR2 is SMNVEV (reference sequence). This CDR3 has 16 residues. The DNA for the CDR3 is TGTGCCAGCAGTTTAGTTGGCGGTGCAACTAATGAAAAACTGTTTTTT. Translating it yields CASSLVGGATNEKLFF. The entire variable domain, with the rest obtained from reference TRBV27 and TRBJ1-4, is as follows: EAQVTQNPRYLITVTGKKLTVTCSQNMNHEYMSWYRQDPGLGLRQIYYSMNVEVTDKGDVPEGYKVSRKEKRNFPLILESPSPNQTSLYFCASSLVGGATNEKLFFGSGTQLSVL.

The genes are TRBV15 and TRBJ1-5, with D maybe TRBD1 (6 bases). This CDR3 is 17 amino acids long. V lost 0 bases to trimming and J lost 4 bases, with 16 bases between them. Germline V gene data show CDR1 as LNHNV and CDR2 as YYDKDF (reference sequence). The CDR3 here is CATSRDYVGGSNQPQHF. For the CDR3, the DNA is TGTGCCACCAGCAGAGATTACGTAGGGGGTTCAAATCAGCCCCAGCATTTT. Based on the CDR3 plus reference TRBV15 and TRBJ1-5, the full variable domain is DAMVIQNPRYQVTQFGKPVTLSCSQTLNHNVMYWYQQKSSQAPKLLFHYYDKDFNNEADTPDNFQSRRPNTSFCFLDIRSPGLGDTAMYLCATSRDYVGGSNQPQHFGDGTRLSIL.

The DNA for the CDR3 is TGTGCCAGCAGTTACTCGACCAGGGTCAAACCCGAAGCTTTCTTT. It translates to CASSYSTRVKPEAFF. The gene calls are TRBV6-2 or TRBV6-3 and TRBJ1-1; possible D gene TRBD1, 5 bases. CDR1 is MNHEY and CDR2 is SVGEGT in the germline V gene. The CDR3 is 15 amino acids. Trimming pared 0 bases from V and 8 bases from J, leaving 16 bases between.

The chain uses TRBV6-6 and TRBJ2-1; TRBD2 is a possible D gene (5 bases). The CDR3 extends over 14 amino acids. V was trimmed by 0 bases and J by 4 bases, leaving 7 bases between them. The germline V gene encodes CDR1 MNHNY and CDR2 SVGAGI (reference sequence). CDR3 amino acids: CASSYSRVYNEQFF. As DNA, the CDR3 is TGTGCCAGCAGTTACTCGAGGGTTTACAATGAGCAGTTCTTC.

This clone has a single count. The chain uses TRBV7-2 and TRBJ2-5; a weak D match, TRBD2 (5 bases). The CDR3 has 14 amino acids. Germline V gives CDR1 SGHTA, CDR2 FQGNSA. The V and J ends lost 5 bases and 4 bases respectively, with 14 bases between them. CDR3 protein: CASSPPGGRETQYF. The CDR3 nucleotides are TGTGCCAGCAGCCCCCCTGGCGGGCGAGAGACCCAGTACTTC. The whole variable domain, remainder taken from reference TRBV7-2 and TRBJ2-5, is GAGVSQSPSNKVTEKGKDVELRCDPISGHTALYWYRQSLGQGLEFLIYFQGNSAPDKSGLPSDRFSAERTGGSVSTLTIQRTQQEDSAVYLCASSPPGGRETQYFGPGTRLLVL.

The chain has TRBV3-1 (or the pseudogene TRBV3-2) and TRBJ2-5, with 7 bases fitting TRBD1. The CDR3 runs to 14 residues. The V segment lost 3 bases and the J segment 7 bases; nucleotides outside the gene matches: 8. Germline CDR1 reads LGHDT; CDR2 reads YNNKEL (reference sequence). This chain's CDR3 is CASSQPGQSGTQYF. The CDR3 nucleotides are TGTGCCAGCAGCCAGCCGGGACAGAGCGGGACCCAGTACTTC.

J is TRBJ1-2 and V is TRBV18; D is unresolved. Germline CDR1 and CDR2: KGHSH and LQKENI. The CDR3 is 15 residues long. With 4 bases removed from V and 3 bases from J, the gap between germline ends came to 15 bases. Written as DNA, the CDR3 is TGTGCCAGCTCACTATTCGACAATAAGGACTATGGCTACACCTTC. As protein: CASSLFDNKDYGYTF. The full variable domain, its missing parts supplied by reference TRBV18 and TRBJ1-2, is NAGVMQNPRHLVRRRGQEARLRCSPMKGHSHVYWYRQLPEEGLKFMVYLQKENIIDESGMPKERFSAEFPKEGPSILRIQQVVRGDSAAYFCASSLFDNKDYGYTFGSGTRLTVV.